The 13 T cell receptor beta chains reported below all come from one sample, sequenced in a study of T cells after yellow fever vaccination. In TCRdb, the 5' RACE reads were re-called with MiXCR into one record per CDR3 protein. The top ten clones hold roughly a sixth of a sample with about 580,000 distinct CDR3 sequences, roughly a sixth of them seen once. The material was PBMCs, obtained less than 6 days after the first yellow fever vaccination. Receptors originate from a man between 18 and 35 years old who received the YFV17D yellow fever vaccine.

This clonotype has ten or more counts. The chain combines TRBV5-8 with TRBJ1-6; D call uncertain. With 0 bases removed from V and 6 bases from J, the gap between germline ends came to 10 bases. The CDR3 loop spans 15 amino acids. The germline V gene has CDR1 SGHTS and CDR2 YDEGEE. The CDR3 DNA reads TGTGCCAGCAGCTTGGAAGGGTTTAGTAATTCACCCCTCCACTTT. Its translation is CASSLEGFSNSPLHF. Filled out from reference TRBV5-8 and TRBJ1-6, the complete variable domain reads EAGVTQSPTHLIKTRGQQATLRCSPISGHTSVYWYQQALGLGLQFLLWYDEGEERNRGNFPPRFSGRQFPNYSSELNVNALELEDSALYLCASSLEGFSNSPLHFGNGTRLTVT.

This clonotype appeared a few times. The J gene is TRBJ2-5, the V gene TRBV7-2; possibly TRBD1 or TRBD2 for D (5 bases each). V gave up 8 bases and J gave up 2 bases, with 18 bases separating them. Germline V gene data show CDR1 as SGHTA and CDR2 as FQGNSA. The CDR3 is 15 amino acids. CDR3: CASATLPGPQETQYF. CDR3 DNA sequence: TGTGCCAGCGCTACCCTACCGGGGCCTCAAGAGACCCAGTACTTC.

This clonotype was counted many times. This chain connects TRBV7-9 to TRBJ1-3; 7 positions match TRBD1. The germline CDR1 and CDR2 sequences are SEHNR and FQNEAQ (reference sequence). V dropped 7 bases and J dropped 10; count of bases not matched to a gene: 16. This CDR3 is built from 15 residues. CDR3 DNA sequence: TGTGCCAGCACCGCGACAGGGCCGGAAGGTCCGACCATATATTTT. Encoded protein: CASTATGPEGPTIYF.

V and J are TRBV4-3 and TRBJ1-1; 7 bases align to TRBD1. The CDR3 sequence is 14 residues long. Per the germline V gene, CDR1 is LGHNA and CDR2 is YSLEER. Losses at the gene ends were 3 bases for V and 4 bases for J; bases not matched to a gene: 5. In DNA, the CDR3 is TGCGCCAGCAGCCACTTGACAGGGTTCACTGAAGCTTTCTTT. Translating gives CASSHLTGFTEAFF.

In this sample, this clonotype turned up a few times. The chain joins TRBV15 to TRBJ2-3; D tentatively reads TRBD1 or TRBD2 (6 bases each). The CDR3 extends over 19 amino acids. V lost 3 bases and J lost 2, with 24 bases in between. Germline values: CDR1 LNHNV, CDR2 YYDKDF (reference sequence). CDR3 loop: CATSRLVLGGRGLTDTQYF. In DNA, the CDR3 is TGTGCCACCAGCAGGCTAGTCCTAGGTGGCAGGGGACTCACAGATACGCAGTATTTT.

The chain recombines TRBV5-8 with TRBJ2-2; D is possibly TRBD2 (5 bases). Germline CDR1 and CDR2: SGHTS and YDEGEE. The V and J ends lost 2 bases and 6 bases respectively, with 11 bases between them. This CDR3 spans 14 amino acids. The CDR3 region is CASSFATSPGELFF. DNA of the CDR3: TGTGCCAGCAGCTTTGCAACTAGTCCCGGGGAGCTGTTTTTT.

This clonotype was detected only a few times. This chain links TRBV5-1 with TRBJ2-5; either TRBD1 or TRBD2 may supply D (6 bases each). Germline V gene sequence: CDR1 SGHRS, CDR2 YFSETQ. CDR3 size: 16 residues. V lost 0 bases, J lost 4 bases, and 16 bases lay in between. CDR3: CASSLVAGGKGETQYF. The CDR3 DNA is TGCGCCAGCAGCTTGGTAGCCGGGGGCAAGGGAGAGACCCAGTACTTC.

This clonotype came up a few times. The chain recombines TRBV4-1 with TRBJ2-4; D is uncertain. Germline-derived CDR1 and CDR2 are MGHRA and YSYEKL. With 1 base removed from V and 1 base from J, the gap between germline ends came to 5 bases. CDR3 length: 14 amino acids. The CDR3 nucleotides read TGCGCCAGCAGCCAAGGACCCGCCAAAAACATTCAGTACTTC. This sequence encodes CASSQGPAKNIQYF.

The genes are TRBV27 and TRBJ2-2; D gene unclear. The CDR3 loop spans 16 amino acids. The V end lost 0 bases, the J end lost 3 bases, and 11 bases lay between the germline ends. The germline V gene encodes CDR1 MNHEY and CDR2 SMNVEV (reference sequence). CDR3 nucleotides: TGTGCCAGCAGTTTATCGGCGGCAGGTTACACCGGGGAGCTGTTTTTT. It translates to CASSLSAAGYTGELFF.

Only one count was recorded for this clonotype. The CDR3 region is CASSIPGGTEAFF. The CDR3 DNA follows: TGTGCCAGTAGTATACCTGGGGGCACTGAAGCTTTCTTT. This rearrangement joins TRBV19 to TRBJ1-1, with a possible D match to TRBD1 (5 bases). CDR1 and CDR2 from the germline V gene are LNHDA and SQIVND (reference sequence). The CDR3 is made up of 13 amino acids. Trimming took 2 bases from V and 4 from J, leaving 8 bases between them.

This clonotype has a count of ten or more. V and J are TRBV25-1 and TRBJ2-2, with D perhaps given as TRBD1 or TRBD2 (6 bases each). Germline-derived CDR1 and CDR2 are MGHDK and SYGVNS. CDR3 length: 16 amino acids. V was pared by 2 bases and J by 2 bases, with 12 bases between. CDR3 in amino acids: CASSEMSGANTGELFF. The CDR3 bases are TGTGCCAGCAGTGAAATGTCGGGGGCTAACACCGGGGAGCTGTTTTTT.

This clonotype has more than one count but fewer than ten. The V gene is TRBV7-9, the J gene TRBJ1-2, with TRBD1 matching 7 bases. CDR1 is SEHNR and CDR2 is FQNEAQ in the germline V gene (reference sequence). This CDR3 comprises 14 residues. J lost 7 bases, V lost 4 bases, and 9 bases had no gene match. In DNA form, the CDR3 reads TGTGCCAGCAGCTCCGACGACAGGGTTGGTGGCTACACCTTC. It specifies CASSSDDRVGGYTF.

This clonotype came up many times. This rearrangement joins TRBV5-1 to TRBJ2-5, with D unclear. This CDR3 is built from 13 residues. Germline V gene data show CDR1 as SGHRS and CDR2 as YFSETQ. Trimming pared 4 bases from V and 1 base from J, leaving 8 bases between. The CDR3 DNA reads TGCGCCAGCAGCCCGGCCTCCCAAGAGACCCAGTACTTC. Protein sequence: CASSPASQETQYF.